This T cell receptor beta chain was captured in a study of T cells after yellow fever vaccination. Study outcomes and limitations: Among primary-vaccination clones, most reappeared after the booster, at almost 98% for CD4 and around 91% for CD8. FACS-sorted repertoires could harbor abundant contaminating bulk-population clonotypes.

By 5'RACE template switching, TCR cDNA was produced, with a universal primer site and UMIs added in the process. TCRdb reprocessed the 5' RACE reads with MiXCR, giving one entry per CDR3 protein. The sample consists of a few hundred thousand distinct CDR3 sequences, roughly a sixth of them appearing once. V lost 6 bases to trimming and J lost 1 base, with 12 bases between them. The germline gives CDR1 SSHAT, CDR2 FNYEAQ (reference sequence). The CDR3 is made up of 14 amino acids. This clonotype occurred a few times. No antigen is known for it. This chain links TRBV7-7 with TRBJ1-1; D remains ambiguous. The sample here was PBMCs, taken about 5 days after the first yellow fever vaccination. The TCR comes from a young man who received the YFV17D yellow fever vaccine. Here the CDR3 DNA reads TGTGCCAGCAGTCCCGTAGAGGGGAACACTGAAGCTTTCTTT. It specifies CASSPVEGNTEAFF. The whole variable domain, remainder taken from reference TRBV7-7 and TRBJ1-1, is GAGVSQSPRYKVTKRGQDVTLRCDPISSHATLYWYQQALGQGPEFLTYFNYEAQPDKSGLPSDRFSAERPEGSISTLTIQRTEQRDSAMYRCASSPVEGNTEAFFGQGTRLTVV.